This TCR beta chain was found in a study of OX40 agonist ivuxolimab in advanced cancers. Study at large: With a range of roughly 20 to 79, age averaged approximately 55 years, and approximately 83% were male. Earlier anti-PD-1, anti-PD-L1 or anti-CTLA-4 therapy was permitted; roughly 37% had received some.

Assay: immunoSEQ multiplex PCR; the TCRdb copy retains only in-frame clones and omits some. The sample records 40,000 to 50,000 clones, around 90% being singletons. Points from the study as a whole: Among the nonresponders, some also had low normalized T-cell clonal expansion.

Comment on this clone: The antigen is not known.

Sequenced here: CD4+ or CD8+ T cells sorted from blood, sampled in a trial of the OX40 agonist ivuxolimab. This TCR was sampled from an adult with an advanced solid tumor such as melanoma, head and neck, liver or kidney cancer.

The CDR3, as DNA: TGCGCCAGCAGCCTGACCGGGACAGGGTACGATGGCTACACCTTC. It translates to CASSLTGTGYDGYTF. V usage is TRBV4-3 and J usage is TRBJ1-2; 9 bases line up with TRBD1. Germline V CDR1 and CDR2: LGHNA, YSLEER. V trimming: 4 bases; J trimming: 6 bases; junction bases outside the gene matches: 9. The CDR3 is 15 residues long.